What follows are 16 T cell receptor beta chains derived from one specimen sequenced in a study of OX40 agonist ivuxolimab in advanced cancers. Profiling relied on immunoSEQ multiplex PCR, and the TCRdb table lists in-frame clones only, not all of them. The data show under 15,000 clones, 65% to 80% seen once. The sample in question was CD4+ or CD8+ T cells sorted from blood, obtained in a trial of the OX40 agonist ivuxolimab. The receptors shown here come from an adult with an advanced solid tumor such as melanoma, head and neck, liver or kidney cancer.

The chain carries TRBV27 and TRBJ2-2; TRBD2 aligns across 14 bases. In germline, CDR1 is MNHEY, CDR2 SMNVEV (reference sequence). With V trimmed by 6 bases and J by 8 bases, 20 bases remained unmatched. The length of the CDR3 is 20 residues. The chain's CDR3 is CASSFYHDPGTSGSRGELFF. The DNA of the CDR3 is TGTGCCAGCAGCTTTTATCATGACCCGGGGACTAGCGGGAGTAGAGGGGAGCTGTTTTTT.

This clone is deemed medium-sized. The V and J genes are TRBV30 and TRBJ1-1; D possibly corresponds to TRBD1 (6 bases). V lost 8 bases and J 0 bases, leaving 25 bases between the germline ends. Per germline, CDR1 GTSNPN and CDR2 SVGIG (reference sequence). The CDR3 is 17 residues long. CDR3 loop: CALDRGGPISMNTEAFF. As DNA, the CDR3 is TGTGCCCTGGATCGTGGGGGGCCCATTTCTATGAACACTGAAGCTTTCTTT.

The chain couples TRBV30 to TRBJ2-7; D might be TRBD1 (6 bases). Germline values: CDR1 GTSNPN, CDR2 SVGIG (reference sequence). V was shortened by 0 bases and J by 4 bases, with 10 bases between the two germline ends. This CDR3 is built from 13 residues. Here the CDR3 reads CAWSVIQGYEQYF. In DNA form, the CDR3 reads TGTGCCTGGAGTGTAATACAGGGATACGAGCAGTACTTC.

This clone was found a few times. DNA for the CDR3: TGCAGCGTTGAGGGGGGGGTCCTCTACGAGCAGTACTTC. It translates to CSVEGGVLYEQYF. The chain carries TRBV29-1 and TRBJ2-7; 7 nucleotides match TRBD2. CDR1 is SQVTM and CDR2 is ANQGSEA in the germline V gene. J was trimmed by 3 bases and V by 3 bases; bases with no gene match: 5. The CDR3 totals 13 residues.

This rearrangement joins TRBV6-1 to TRBJ2-7, with D perhaps TRBD2 (6 bases). The germline CDR1 and CDR2 sequences are MNHNS and SASEGT. With 6 bases removed from V and 3 bases from J, the gap between germline ends came to 9 bases. The CDR3 has 12 residues. CDR3 bases: TGTGCCAGCAGGGGACTCCACTACGAGCAGTACTTC. Translated, it gives CASRGLHYEQYF.

CDR3 sequence: CASSVGGGFSSGNTIYF. CDR3 in DNA: TGTGCCAGCAGCGTAGGTGGAGGTTTCAGCTCTGGAAACACCATATATTTT. The chain joins TRBV9 to TRBJ1-3; D remains ambiguous. With 0 bases removed from V and 0 bases from J, the gap between germline ends came to 13 bases. This CDR3 is 17 amino acids long. Germline V gene data show CDR1 as SGDLS and CDR2 as YYNGEE. Full variable domain (rest looked up from reference TRBV9 and TRBJ1-3): DSGVTQTPKHLITATGQRVTLRCSPRSGDLSVYWYQQSLDQGLQFLIQYYNGEERAKGNILERFSAQQFPDLHSELNLSSLELGDSALYFCASSVGGGFSSGNTIYFGEGSWLTVV.

The chain has TRBV11-3 and TRBJ1-1; D remains unclear. Germline V gives CDR1 SGHNT, CDR2 YENEEA. V lost 3 bases and J 1 base, leaving 6 bases between the germline ends. This CDR3 contains 13 residues. CDR3 coding DNA: TGTGCCAGCAGCTTCGTCCCGAACACTGAAGCTTTCTTT. Its translation: CASSFVPNTEAFF.

V is TRBV4-1 and J is TRBJ2-3, with D possibly TRBD2 on 6 matching bases. V was trimmed by 3 bases and J by 3 bases, leaving 13 bases between them. Germline V gives CDR1 MGHRA, CDR2 YSYEKL. The length of the CDR3 is 15 residues. Here the CDR3 DNA reads TGCGCCAGCAGCCATGTCAAAGGGAGGACAGATACGCAGTATTTT. Translated, it gives CASSHVKGRTDTQYF.

V gene TRBV7-6 combines with J gene TRBJ2-2; D is unclear. The V gene's germline CDR1 is SGHVS and CDR2 FNYEAQ. The CDR3 length is 12 residues. V lost 2 bases, J lost 8 bases, and 6 bases lay in between. As DNA, the CDR3 is TGTGCCAGCAGCTTAAAGTGGGGGGAGCTGTTTTTT. This codes for CASSLKWGELFF.

About this clone itself: The sample has other DNA sequences that encode this CDR3 too. The rearrangement links TRBV30 to TRBJ1-5, with D possibly being TRBD1 (5 bases). V was pared by 7 bases and J by 1 base, with 11 bases between. Germline V gene sequence: CDR1 GTSNPN, CDR2 SVGIG (reference sequence). The length of the CDR3 is 13 residues. CDR3 bases: TGTGCCTACCTGGCAGGGAGCAATCAGCCCCAGCATTTT. Translating gives CAYLAGSNQPQHF.

The chain is built from TRBV27 and TRBJ2-7; the D gene is possibly TRBD1 (6 bases). Germline CDR1 and CDR2: MNHEY and SMNVEV (reference sequence). V lost 6 bases to trimming and J lost 5 bases, with 14 bases between them. This CDR3 is built from 13 residues. CDR3: CASSLKGVDEQYF. The DNA for the CDR3 is TGTGCCAGCAGCCTGAAGGGGGTCGACGAGCAGTACTTC.

The rearrangement uses TRBV5-4 and TRBJ1-2, with a possible D match to TRBD1 (6 bases). The CDR3 extends over 16 amino acids. CDR1 and CDR2 from the germline V gene are SGHNT and YYREEE (reference sequence). V gave up 1 base and J gave up 3 bases, with 16 bases separating them. The chain's CDR3 is CASSLPRDKIDYGYTF. The CDR3 DNA follows: TGTGCCAGCAGCTTGCCACGGGACAAGATTGACTATGGCTACACCTTC.

The rearrangement joins TRBV9 to TRBJ2-2, with 13 bases matching TRBD2. V dropped 0 bases and J dropped 8; count of bases not matched to a gene: 10. Germline lookup yields CDR1 SGDLS and CDR2 YYNGEE. The CDR3 consists of 18 residues. CDR3 nucleotide sequence: TGTGCCAGCAGCGTAGGGGAACTAGCGGGAGGGAGGAGTGGGGAGCTGTTTTTT. Protein product: CASSVGELAGGRSGELFF.

This chain links TRBV13 with TRBJ2-7; D gene uncertain. CDR1 is PRHDT and CDR2 is FYEKMQ in the germline V gene (reference sequence). Trimming took off 5 bases at V and 5 bases at J, with 10 bases between the two ends. The CDR3 runs 12 residues. In DNA form, the CDR3 reads TGTGCCAGCAGCCGCCTAGTAAACGAGCAGTACTTC. It specifies CASSRLVNEQYF. The whole variable domain, filled in from reference TRBV13 and TRBJ2-7, reads AAGVIQSPRHLIKEKRETATLKCYPIPRHDTVYWYQQGPGQDPQFLISFYEKMQSDKGSIPDRFSAQQFSDYHSELNMSSLELGDSALYFCASSRLVNEQYFGPGTRLTVT.

This clone showed up just once. The chain links TRBV27 to TRBJ2-1; D may be TRBD2 (6 bases). Germline V gene sequence: CDR1 MNHEY, CDR2 SMNVEV (reference sequence). Trimming pared 3 bases from V and 3 bases from J, leaving 9 bases between. The CDR3 runs to 14 residues. In DNA form, the CDR3 reads TGTGCCAGCAGTTTGACCGGGAGCTACAATGAGCAGTTCTTC. Amino acid sequence: CASSLTGSYNEQFF.

There are a few counts of this clone. The chain couples TRBV27 to TRBJ2-2, with D perhaps being TRBD1 or TRBD2 (5 bases each). Germline CDR1 MNHEY, CDR2 SMNVEV (reference sequence). With 5 bases removed from V and 5 bases from J, the gap between germline ends came to 27 bases. This CDR3 region has 19 residues. CDR3 sequence reads: CASSLLIGDARPLTGELFF. The CDR3 DNA reads as TGTGCCAGCAGTCTATTGATTGGGGACGCCCGGCCCTTGACCGGGGAGCTGTTTTTT.